The entry below gives a single T cell receptor beta chain sequence along with its context. No antigen is known for it. PCR primers comprised 60 Vbeta and 13 Jbeta primers. The table came from immunoSEQ multiplex PCR; TCRdb's copy has only in-frame clones and leaves some out. The profile shows 130,000 to 150,000 clones, almost 80% of them singletons. The CDR3 runs 14 residues. With 5 bases clipped from V and 4 bases from J, the junction kept 7 bases outside the gene matches. Germline CDR1 MDHEN, CDR2 SYDVKM. The data derive from a study of cytomegalovirus exposure and HLA in healthy donors. The donors, nominally healthy at sampling, likely had unrecorded immune exposures. General observations from the study: V- and J-gene trimming of TCR beta was linked (in a later analysis) to a missense DCLRE1C variant. Among the most significant clusters, several appeared linked to common viral pathogens in a later analysis. The study put about 180 TCR beta chains on its list as cytomegalovirus-associated.

Sequences were obtained from PBMCs. The sequence derives from a woman aged 40 to 49 in good health and CMV-seropositive. The rearrangement joins TRBV28 to TRBJ1-2, with 7 bases lining up with TRBD1. For the CDR3, the DNA is TGTGCCAGCAGTCCACCCGGGACAGTCTATGGCTACACCTTC. It is translated as CASSPPGTVYGYTF.